Ten or more counts support the clone carrying this T cell receptor (beta chain). The data derive from a study of identical twins' blood T cells. One entry per CDR3 protein results from TCRdb running MiXCR on the 5' RACE reads. The table includes hundreds of thousands of distinct CDR3 sequences, 25% to 35% detected once. Germline V gives CDR1 MDHEN, CDR2 SYDVKM. The CDR3 consists of 13 residues. V lost 3 bases and J lost 4, with 9 bases in between. The rearrangement links TRBV28 to TRBJ1-1, with D hard to call. The source material was PBMCs. The TCR was taken from a woman aged 18-55 years in good health. This CDR3 is CASSFGVGTEAFF. Written as DNA, the CDR3 is TGTGCCAGCAGTTTCGGGGTGGGCACTGAAGCTTTCTTT. Complete variable domain (other parts from reference TRBV28 and TRBJ1-1): DVKVTQSSRYLVKRTGEKVFLECVQDMDHENMFWYRQDPGLGLRLIYFSYDVKMKEKGDIPEGYSVSREKKERFSLILESASTNQTSMYLCASSFGVGTEAFFGQGTRLTVV.